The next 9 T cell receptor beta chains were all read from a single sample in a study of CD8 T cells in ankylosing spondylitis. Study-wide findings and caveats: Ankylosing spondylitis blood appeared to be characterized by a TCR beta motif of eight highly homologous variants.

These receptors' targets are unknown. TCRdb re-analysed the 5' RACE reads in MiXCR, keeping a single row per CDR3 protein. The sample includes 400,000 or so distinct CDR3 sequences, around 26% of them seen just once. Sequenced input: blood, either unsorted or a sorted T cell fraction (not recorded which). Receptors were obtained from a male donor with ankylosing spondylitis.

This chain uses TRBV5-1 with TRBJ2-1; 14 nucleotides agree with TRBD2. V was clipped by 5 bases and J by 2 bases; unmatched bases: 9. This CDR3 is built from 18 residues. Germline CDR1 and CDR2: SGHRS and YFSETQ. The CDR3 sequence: CASRPGTSGSPPYNEQFF. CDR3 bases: TGCGCCAGCAGGCCGGGGACTAGCGGGAGCCCACCCTACAATGAGCAGTTCTTC.

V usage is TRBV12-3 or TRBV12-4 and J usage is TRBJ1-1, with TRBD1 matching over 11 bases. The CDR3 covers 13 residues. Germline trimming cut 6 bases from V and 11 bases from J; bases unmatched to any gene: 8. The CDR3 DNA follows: TGTGCCAGCAGCTTCCCGGGACAGGGGGGGGCTTTCTTT. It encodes CASSFPGQGGAFF.

DNA for the CDR3: TGCAGTGCTATTAGCGGGAGGGCCGGGGATGAGCAGTTCTTC. Its translation is CSAISGRAGDEQFF. V usage is TRBV20-1 and J usage is TRBJ2-1; 11 bases map to TRBD2. With 4 bases clipped from V and 8 bases from J, the junction kept 7 bases outside the gene matches. Germline CDR1 and CDR2: DFQATT and SNEGSKA (reference sequence). The CDR3 length is 14 residues.

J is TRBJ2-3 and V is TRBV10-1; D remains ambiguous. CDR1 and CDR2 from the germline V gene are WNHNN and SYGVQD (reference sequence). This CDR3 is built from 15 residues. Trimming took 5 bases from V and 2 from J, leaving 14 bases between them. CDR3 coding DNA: TGCGCCAGCAGTACTTCTCGGGTCCACACAGATACGCAGTATTTT. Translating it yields CASSTSRVHTDTQYF.

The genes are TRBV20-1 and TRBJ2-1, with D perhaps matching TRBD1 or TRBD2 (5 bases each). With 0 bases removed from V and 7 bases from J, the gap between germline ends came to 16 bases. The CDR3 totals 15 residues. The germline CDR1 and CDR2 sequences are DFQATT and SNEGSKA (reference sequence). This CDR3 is CSARDGTLAGNEQFF. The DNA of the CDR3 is TGCAGTGCTAGAGACGGGACCCTGGCTGGGAATGAGCAGTTCTTC.

CDR3 nucleotides: TGTGCCAGCAGTTCGGCGGGAGGGATCGCCGGGGAGCTGTTTTTT. This codes for CASSSAGGIAGELFF. The chain is built from TRBV6-5 and TRBJ2-2, with 9 bases matching TRBD2. This CDR3 contains 15 residues. V lost 4 bases to trimming and J lost 6 bases; unmatched junction nucleotides: 6. The V gene's germline CDR1 is MNHEY and CDR2 SVGAGI.

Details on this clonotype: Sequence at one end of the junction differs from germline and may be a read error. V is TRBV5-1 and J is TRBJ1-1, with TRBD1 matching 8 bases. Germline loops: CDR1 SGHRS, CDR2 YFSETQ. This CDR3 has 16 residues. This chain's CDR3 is CASSPGLQGAVTEASF. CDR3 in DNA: TGCGCCAGCAGTCCCGGGTTGCAGGGGGCCGTCACTGAAGCTTCCTTT.

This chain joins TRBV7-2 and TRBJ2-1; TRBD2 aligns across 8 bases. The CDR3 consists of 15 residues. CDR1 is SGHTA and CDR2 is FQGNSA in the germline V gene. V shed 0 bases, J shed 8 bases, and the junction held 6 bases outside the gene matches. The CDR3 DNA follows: TGTGCCAGCAGCTTAGCGGGACTAGTTGCCGATGAGCAGTTCTTC. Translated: CASSLAGLVADEQFF.

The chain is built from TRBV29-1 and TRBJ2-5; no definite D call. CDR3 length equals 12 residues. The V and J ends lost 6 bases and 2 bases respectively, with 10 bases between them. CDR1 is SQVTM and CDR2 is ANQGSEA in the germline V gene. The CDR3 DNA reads TGCAGCGTGAACGGCCCGCAAGAGACCCAGTACTTC. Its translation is CSVNGPQETQYF.